This entry describes one T cell receptor beta chain. Its antigen is as yet unknown. The PCR employed 60 Vbeta primers together with 13 Jbeta primers. Assay used: immunoSEQ multiplex PCR; TCRdb lists only in-frame clones, some missing. The table records 150,000 or so clones, 77% of them present only once. The data were obtained in a study of cytomegalovirus exposure and HLA in healthy donors. Study conclusions and caveats: Most TCR sequences were rare, but some public TCRs occurred in many donors. V- and J-gene trimming of TCR beta was linked (in a later analysis) to a missense DCLRE1C variant.

CDR1 and CDR2 (germline): SGHRS, YFSETQ. The CDR3 totals 14 residues. V lost 2 bases and J 1 base, leaving 9 bases between the germline ends. Whereas donors were nominally healthy upon sampling, unrecorded immune exposures were probable. Sequencing was performed on PBMCs. This TCR was sampled from a female donor in good health and CMV-seronegative. The rearrangement links TRBV5-1 to TRBJ2-5; D might be TRBD1 (6 bases). In nucleotides, the CDR3 is TGCGCCAGCAGCTTAGGACAGATCCAAGAGACCCAGTACTTC. Translated, it gives CASSLGQIQETQYF.